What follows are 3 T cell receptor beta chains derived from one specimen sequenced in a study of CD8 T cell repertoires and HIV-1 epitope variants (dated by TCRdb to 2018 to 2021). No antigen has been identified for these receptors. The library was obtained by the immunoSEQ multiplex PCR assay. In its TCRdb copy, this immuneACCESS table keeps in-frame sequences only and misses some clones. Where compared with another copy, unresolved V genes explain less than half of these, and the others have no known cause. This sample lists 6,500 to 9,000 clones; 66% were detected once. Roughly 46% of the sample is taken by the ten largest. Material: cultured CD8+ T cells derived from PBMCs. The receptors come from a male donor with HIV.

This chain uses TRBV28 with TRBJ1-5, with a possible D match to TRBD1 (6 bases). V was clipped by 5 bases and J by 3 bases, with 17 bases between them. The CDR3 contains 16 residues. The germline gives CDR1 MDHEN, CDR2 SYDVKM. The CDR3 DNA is TGTGCCAGCAGTCCATACCCCGGGGGCACCAATCAGCCCCAGCATTTT. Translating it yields CASSPYPGGTNQPQHF.

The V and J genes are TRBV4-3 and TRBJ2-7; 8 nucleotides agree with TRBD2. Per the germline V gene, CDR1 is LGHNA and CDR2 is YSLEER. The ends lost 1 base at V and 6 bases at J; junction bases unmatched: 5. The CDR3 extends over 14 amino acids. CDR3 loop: CASSQVGGATEQYF. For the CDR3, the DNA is TGCGCCAGCAGCCAAGTCGGGGGGGCTACCGAGCAGTACTTC.

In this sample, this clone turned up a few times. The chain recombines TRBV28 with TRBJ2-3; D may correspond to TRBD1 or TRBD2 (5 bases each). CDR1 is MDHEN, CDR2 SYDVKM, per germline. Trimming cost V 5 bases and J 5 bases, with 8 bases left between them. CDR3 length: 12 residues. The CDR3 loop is CASSPGGDTQYF. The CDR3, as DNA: TGTGCCAGCAGTCCTGGGGGAGATACGCAGTATTTT.